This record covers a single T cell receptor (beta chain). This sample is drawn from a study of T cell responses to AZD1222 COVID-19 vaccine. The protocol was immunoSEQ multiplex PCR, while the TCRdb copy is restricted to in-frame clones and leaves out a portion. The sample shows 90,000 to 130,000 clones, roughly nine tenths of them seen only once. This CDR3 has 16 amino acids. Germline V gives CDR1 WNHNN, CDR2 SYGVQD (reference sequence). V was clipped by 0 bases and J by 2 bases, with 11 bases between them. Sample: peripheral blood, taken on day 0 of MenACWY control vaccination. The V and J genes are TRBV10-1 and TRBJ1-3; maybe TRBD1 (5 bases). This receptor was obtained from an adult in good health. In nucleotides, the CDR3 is TGCGCCAGCAGTGAGTCCGACAGCGCGGCTGGAAACACCATATATTTT. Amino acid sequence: CASSESDSAAGNTIYF.